These 22 T cell receptor beta chains share one sample of origin, sequenced in a study of T-cell memory formation after mild COVID-19. TCRdb reanalysed the 5' RACE reads using MiXCR and keeps one entry per CDR3 protein. The repertoire has 360,000 or so distinct CDR3 sequences, approximately 29% of them found once; the top ten carry roughly 12%. Sequenced: PBMCs or a T cell subset sorted from them (not recorded which). The source is an adult woman who had mild COVID-19 (a few samples of this study predate the infection). Cell type and time point are not known.

The rearrangement uses TRBV7-9 and TRBJ1-1, with 9 positions matching TRBD1. V shed 4 bases, J shed 5 bases, and the junction held 8 bases outside the gene matches. From germline, CDR1 is SEHNR and CDR2 FQNEAQ (reference sequence). CDR3 length: 15 amino acids. The CDR3, as DNA: TGTGCCAGCAGCTCCGGGGACAGGGAAGGAACTGAAGCTTTCTTT. Protein sequence: CASSSGDREGTEAFF.

This clonotype occurred a few times. The V and J genes are TRBV10-2 and TRBJ1-1; the D gene is possibly TRBD1 (5 bases). From germline, CDR1 is WSHSY and CDR2 SAAADI. The CDR3 runs to 15 residues. Between the trimmed V and J ends, which lost 3 bases and 1 base, there was a span of 12 bases. As DNA, the CDR3 is TGCGCCAGCAGTGATCTTGGACACTGGAACACTGAAGCTTTCTTT. Its translation is CASSDLGHWNTEAFF.

The chain has TRBV4-3 and TRBJ2-3, with D uncertain. Germline CDR1 is LGHNA and CDR2 is YSLEER. V shed 0 bases and J shed 2 bases, with 9 bases lying between them. This CDR3 has 15 amino acids. This chain's CDR3 is CASSQDIFATDTQYF. CDR3 bases: TGCGCCAGCAGCCAAGATATTTTTGCCACAGATACGCAGTATTTT.

The chain links TRBV29-1 to TRBJ2-7, with D possibly matching TRBD2 (6 bases). Trimming stripped 6 bases from V and 2 bases from J, with 20 bases between. Looked up from germline, CDR1 is SQVTM and CDR2 is ANQGSEA. The CDR3 consists of 15 residues. This CDR3 is CSVEVDVGLTYEQYF. The CDR3 DNA sequence: TGCAGCGTGGAGGTAGACGTGGGACTCACCTACGAGCAGTACTTC.

The V and J genes are TRBV7-2 and TRBJ2-5; D could derive from TRBD1 or TRBD2 (5 bases each). Germline V gene sequence: CDR1 SGHTA, CDR2 FQGNSA. Trimming took off 5 bases at V and 3 bases at J, with 16 bases between the two ends. The CDR3 spans 15 residues. In nucleotides, the CDR3 is TGTGCCAGCAGCCCACCCTGGGACGGAAAAGAGACCCAGTACTTC. Protein: CASSPPWDGKETQYF.

This clonotype came up many times. CDR3 amino acids: CASSYSSDFREQYF. CDR3 nucleotides: TGTGCCAGCAGTTACTCGTCAGACTTTCGCGAGCAGTACTTC. This sequence joins TRBV6-5 and TRBJ2-7; no clear D. Trimming took off 0 bases at V and 6 bases at J, with 12 bases between the two ends. This CDR3 comprises 14 residues. Germline CDR1 reads MNHEY; CDR2 reads SVGAGI.

The chain uses TRBV2 and TRBJ1-1, with 9 bases aligning to TRBD1. The CDR3 is 12 residues long. Germline V lookup: CDR1 SNHLY, CDR2 FYNNEI. V was clipped by 4 bases and J by 11 bases; unmatched bases: 5. The CDR3 spells CASSVGDRAAFF. The DNA for the CDR3 is TGTGCCAGCAGTGTCGGGGACAGGGCTGCTTTCTTT. Together with reference TRBV2 and TRBJ1-1, the CDR3 gives the full variable domain: EPEVTQTPSHQVTQMGQEVILRCVPISNHLYFYWYRQILGQKVEFLVSFYNNEISEKSEIFDDQFSVERPDGSNFTLKIRSTKLEDSAMYFCASSVGDRAAFFGQGTRLTVV.

The table lists this clonotype with a few counts. The chain combines TRBV24-1 with TRBJ2-1; weak D call: TRBD2 (6 bases). The germline CDR1 and CDR2 sequences are KGHDR and SFDVKD. The CDR3 is made up of 17 amino acids. V was clipped by 0 bases and J by 6 bases, with 17 bases between them. CDR3 region: CATSDLGVGSPSNEQFF. CDR3 coding DNA: TGTGCCACCAGTGATTTGGGGGTCGGGAGCCCGAGCAATGAGCAGTTCTTC.

This clonotype was detected only a few times. V and J are TRBV11-2 and TRBJ2-3; 8 bases align to TRBD2. Germline CDR1 SGHAT, CDR2 FQNNGV. The trim removed 1 base at V and 7 bases at J, leaving 7 bases unmatched. This CDR3 region has 15 residues. The CDR3 spells CASSLGGTRGHTQYF. CDR3 DNA sequence: TGTGCCAGCAGCTTAGGGGGGACTAGGGGCCATACGCAGTATTTT.

The V call is TRBV30, the J call TRBJ1-4; D is perhaps TRBD1 (5 bases). The germline V gene has CDR1 GTSNPN and CDR2 SVGIG (reference sequence). There are 15 residues in the CDR3. Trimming stripped 3 bases from V and 3 bases from J, with 14 bases between. CDR3 DNA: TGTGCCTGGAGCCGAGCAGGGTTGGCTAATGAAAAACTGTTTTTT. Its translation: CAWSRAGLANEKLFF.

The CDR3: CASRVDRDSPLHF. The DNA for the CDR3 is TGTGCCAGCAGGGTTGATCGGGATTCACCCCTCCACTTT. The rearrangement joins TRBV12-3 or TRBV12-4 to TRBJ1-6; D not certain. CDR3 length equals 13 residues. V was pared by 6 bases and J by 8 bases, with 11 bases between.

This clonotype came up a few times. The V call is TRBV10-3, the J call TRBJ2-3; TRBD2 matches 13 bases. Germline assignment: CDR1 ENHRY and CDR2 SYGVKD. CDR3 length: 17 residues. Germline trimming cut 3 bases from V and 5 bases from J; bases unmatched to any gene: 8. The CDR3 DNA sequence: TGTGCCATCAGTGATCCACCGGGACTAGCGGGGAGAGATACGCAGTATTTT. Translating it yields CAISDPPGLAGRDTQYF.

The CDR3 sequence: CASSAPGQGLTEAFF. CDR3 bases: TGTGCCAGCAGCGCACCGGGACAGGGGCTCACTGAAGCTTTCTTT. J is TRBJ1-1 and V is TRBV11-2; 10 bases are shared with TRBD1. J lost 4 bases, V lost 5 bases, and 7 bases had no gene match. The CDR3 consists of 15 residues. Germline-derived CDR1 and CDR2 are SGHAT and FQNNGV.

This clonotype was observed a handful of times. The chain joins TRBV18 to TRBJ2-7; D call uncertain. The CDR3 is 13 residues long. V lost 2 bases and J lost 4, with 9 bases in between. CDR1 is KGHSH, CDR2 LQKENI, per germline. The CDR3 here is CASSPETTYEQYF. As DNA, the CDR3 is TGTGCCAGCTCACCAGAGACAACGTACGAGCAGTACTTC.

The chain couples TRBV21-1 to TRBJ2-5. TRBV21-1 is noted as a pseudogene. The CDR3 extends over 17 amino acids. CDR3 protein: CASSKYLSNRYQETQYF. CDR3 nucleotide sequence: TGTGCCAGCAGCAAGTACCTCAGTAACAGGTACCAAGAGACCCAGTACTTC.

This clonotype occurred a few times. CDR3 sequence: CSVESAKNIQYF. In nucleotides, the CDR3 is TGCAGCGTTGAAAGCGCCAAAAACATTCAGTACTTC. The chain has TRBV29-1 and TRBJ2-4; D is unresolved. CDR3 length: 12 residues. Germline CDR1 is SQVTM and CDR2 is ANQGSEA. V lost 2 bases and J 1 base, leaving 3 bases between the germline ends.

The rearrangement uses TRBV6-5 and TRBJ2-3; unclear D gene. The CDR3 totals 14 residues. Germline values: CDR1 MNHEY, CDR2 SVGAGI. V was trimmed by 6 bases and J by 1 base, leaving 11 bases between them. The CDR3 DNA reads TGTGCCAGCAGCCGAGCTAGGGGCACAGATACGCAGTATTTT. As protein: CASSRARGTDTQYF.

V and J are TRBV12-3 or TRBV12-4 and TRBJ1-1, with a tentative D call TRBD1 (6 bases). The CDR3 is made up of 12 amino acids. V lost 2 bases, J lost 11 bases, and 12 bases lay in between. This chain's CDR3 is CASSLRGGRAFF. The CDR3 DNA reads as TGTGCCAGCAGTTTAAGGGGGGGCCGGGCTTTCTTT.

This sequence joins TRBV11-3 and TRBJ2-3; TRBD2 agrees at 12 bases. Germline V lookup: CDR1 SGHNT, CDR2 YENEEA. The CDR3 length is 16 residues. V lost 2 bases and J lost 0; bases outside the gene matches: 0. CDR3 amino acids: CASSLLAGGSTDTQYF. The CDR3 coding sequence is TGTGCCAGCAGCTTACTAGCGGGAGGGAGCACAGATACGCAGTATTTT.

The sample holds a few counts of this clonotype. The V and J genes are TRBV14 and TRBJ2-1; D call uncertain. The CDR3 is 13 amino acids. Per the germline V gene, CDR1 is SGHDN and CDR2 is FVKESK. The germline V and J ends were trimmed by 5 bases and 6 bases, with 11 bases remaining between them. The CDR3 spells CASSSSWGNEQFF. Here the CDR3 DNA reads TGTGCCAGCAGCTCGTCCTGGGGCAATGAGCAGTTCTTC.

The table lists this clonotype with a few counts. The chain recombines TRBV6-5 with TRBJ2-3; 9 bases are a match to TRBD2. CDR1 and CDR2 (germline): MNHEY, SVGAGI. CDR3 length: 16 amino acids. V lost 0 bases, J lost 1 base, and 2 bases stayed unmatched. CDR3 in DNA: TGTGCCAGCAGTTACTCGACTAGCGGACGCACAGATACGCAGTATTTT. Amino acids: CASSYSTSGRTDTQYF.

The rearrangement joins TRBV4-3 to TRBJ2-5, with 9 positions matching TRBD1. The ends lost 1 base at V and 7 bases at J; junction bases unmatched: 1. There are 13 residues in the CDR3. Germline-derived CDR1 and CDR2 are LGHNA and YSLEER. The CDR3 loop reads CASSQGTGATQYF. The CDR3 coding sequence is TGCGCCAGCAGCCAAGGGACAGGGGCGACCCAGTACTTC.